This TCR beta chain appears in the sequencing data of a study of blood T cell repertoires in COVID-19. The CDR3 totals 15 residues. CDR1 is MNHEY and CDR2 is SVGEGT in the germline V gene. V was pared by 4 bases and J by 0 bases, with 10 bases between. Assay: immunoSEQ multiplex PCR; the TCRdb copy retains only in-frame clones and omits some. There are about 280,000 clones in the sample; around 85% occur only once, and roughly 2.7% lies in the top ten. Sequenced: PBMCs or T cells enriched from blood (not recorded which). The receptor comes from a woman aged 45-65 years who had recovered from COVID-19. This chain connects TRBV6-2 or TRBV6-3 to TRBJ1-3; D call uncertain. CDR3 in amino acids: CASSFLPSSGNTIYF. In DNA, the CDR3 is TGTGCCAGCAGTTTCCTTCCGTCCTCTGGAAACACCATATATTTT.